This paragraph covers one T cell receptor (beta chain) sequence. The source of the sample is a study of blood T cell repertoires in COVID-19. On the study more broadly: COVID-19 samples from acute and convalescent phases originated in the United States, Italy and Spain. Sources were T cells, B-cell-depleted T cells, or PBMCs; the material itself was cDNA or gDNA.

In the study's own analysis: The authors estimated nucleated cell counts from reference gene primer amplification. The repertoire was sequenced with immunoSEQ multiplex PCR; TCRdb's copy has only in-frame clones and lacks some. That table gives V, J and clone size, and the DNA gave D and trimming. The sample lists roughly 200,000 clones, around 80% occurring once. CDR1 MNHEY and CDR2 SVGAGI come from the germline V gene. There are 13 residues in the CDR3. Deletions cut 6 bases from V and 4 bases from J, with 10 bases between. The chain links TRBV6-5 to TRBJ2-1, with a possible D match to TRBD1 (6 bases). This receptor was identified in a woman of 80 years or more with active or convalescent COVID-19. Sequenced: peripheral blood. The CDR3 DNA reads as TGTGCCAGCAGAAAGGACAGTTACAATGAGCAGTTCTTC. This codes for CASRKDSYNEQFF.